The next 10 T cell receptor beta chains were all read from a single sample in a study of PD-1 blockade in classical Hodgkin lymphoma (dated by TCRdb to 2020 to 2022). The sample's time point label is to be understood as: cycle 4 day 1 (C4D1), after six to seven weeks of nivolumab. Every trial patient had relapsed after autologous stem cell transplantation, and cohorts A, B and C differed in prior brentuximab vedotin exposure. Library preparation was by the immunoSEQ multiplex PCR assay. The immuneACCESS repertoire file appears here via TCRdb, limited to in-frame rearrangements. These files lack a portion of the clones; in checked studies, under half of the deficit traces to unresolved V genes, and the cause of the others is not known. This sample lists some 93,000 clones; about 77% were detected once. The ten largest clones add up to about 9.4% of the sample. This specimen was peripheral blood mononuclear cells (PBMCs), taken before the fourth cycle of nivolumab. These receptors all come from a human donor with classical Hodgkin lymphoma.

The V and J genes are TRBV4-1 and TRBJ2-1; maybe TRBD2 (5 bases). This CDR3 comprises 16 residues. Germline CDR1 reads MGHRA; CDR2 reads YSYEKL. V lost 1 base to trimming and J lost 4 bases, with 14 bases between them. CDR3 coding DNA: TGCGCCAGCAGCCAAGGACTCCGGGGTTCTTACAATGAGCAGTTCTTC. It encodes CASSQGLRGSYNEQFF.

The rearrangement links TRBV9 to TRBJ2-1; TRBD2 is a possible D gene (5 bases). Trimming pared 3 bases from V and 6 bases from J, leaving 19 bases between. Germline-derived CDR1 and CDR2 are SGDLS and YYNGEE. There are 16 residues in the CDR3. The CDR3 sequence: CASSGERSFRTNEQFF. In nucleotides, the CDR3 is TGTGCCAGCAGCGGAGAGCGGAGCTTTCGTACCAATGAGCAGTTCTTC.

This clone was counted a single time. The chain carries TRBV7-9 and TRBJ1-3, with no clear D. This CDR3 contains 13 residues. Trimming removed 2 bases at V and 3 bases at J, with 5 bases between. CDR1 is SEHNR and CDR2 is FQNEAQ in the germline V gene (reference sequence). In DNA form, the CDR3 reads TGTGCCAGCAGCTTATCATATGGAAACACCATATATTTT. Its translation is CASSLSYGNTIYF.

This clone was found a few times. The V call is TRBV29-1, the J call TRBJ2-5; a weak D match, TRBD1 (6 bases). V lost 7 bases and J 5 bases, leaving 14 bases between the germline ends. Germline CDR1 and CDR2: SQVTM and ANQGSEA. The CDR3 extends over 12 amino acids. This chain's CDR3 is CSAGVLWETQYF. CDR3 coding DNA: TGCAGCGCAGGGGTTCTCTGGGAGACCCAGTACTTC.

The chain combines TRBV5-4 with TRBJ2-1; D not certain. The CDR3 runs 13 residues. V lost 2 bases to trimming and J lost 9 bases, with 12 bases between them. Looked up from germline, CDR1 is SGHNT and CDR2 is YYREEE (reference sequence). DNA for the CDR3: TGTGCCAGCAGCTTTTACGGGTCGTTTGAGCAGTTCTTC. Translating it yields CASSFYGSFEQFF.

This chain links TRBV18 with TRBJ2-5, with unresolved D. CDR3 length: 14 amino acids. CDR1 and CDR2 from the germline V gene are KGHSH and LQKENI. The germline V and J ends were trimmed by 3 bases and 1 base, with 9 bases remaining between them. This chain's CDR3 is CASSPSAGQETQYF. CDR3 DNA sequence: TGTGCCAGCTCACCTAGTGCAGGCCAAGAGACCCAGTACTTC.

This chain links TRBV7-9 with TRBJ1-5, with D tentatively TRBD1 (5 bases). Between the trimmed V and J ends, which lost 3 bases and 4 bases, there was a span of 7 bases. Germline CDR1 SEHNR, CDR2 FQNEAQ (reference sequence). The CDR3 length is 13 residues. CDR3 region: CASSFEGNQPQHF. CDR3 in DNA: TGTGCCAGCAGCTTTGAGGGGAATCAGCCCCAGCATTTT.

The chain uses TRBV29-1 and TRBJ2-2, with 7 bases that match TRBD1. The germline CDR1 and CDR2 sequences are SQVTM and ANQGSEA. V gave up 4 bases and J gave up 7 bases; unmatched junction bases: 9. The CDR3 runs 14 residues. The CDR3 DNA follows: TGCAGCGTTGCCCCGACAGGGTTGGGCGGGGAGCTGTTTTTT. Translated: CSVAPTGLGGELFF.

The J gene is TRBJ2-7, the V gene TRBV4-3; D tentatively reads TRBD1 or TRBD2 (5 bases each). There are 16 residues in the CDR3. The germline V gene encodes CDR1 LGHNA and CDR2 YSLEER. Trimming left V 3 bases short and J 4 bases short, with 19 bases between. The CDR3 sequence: CASSHRGPPSLYEQYF. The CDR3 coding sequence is TGCGCCAGCAGCCATCGGGGCCCGCCCTCTCTTTACGAGCAGTACTTC.

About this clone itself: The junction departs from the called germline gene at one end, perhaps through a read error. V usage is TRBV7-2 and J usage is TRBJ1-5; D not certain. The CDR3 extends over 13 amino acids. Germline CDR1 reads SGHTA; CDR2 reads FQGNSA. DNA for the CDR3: TGTGCCAGCAGCTTAGGGCCGAATCGGCCCCAGCATTTT. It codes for CASSLGPNRPQHF.